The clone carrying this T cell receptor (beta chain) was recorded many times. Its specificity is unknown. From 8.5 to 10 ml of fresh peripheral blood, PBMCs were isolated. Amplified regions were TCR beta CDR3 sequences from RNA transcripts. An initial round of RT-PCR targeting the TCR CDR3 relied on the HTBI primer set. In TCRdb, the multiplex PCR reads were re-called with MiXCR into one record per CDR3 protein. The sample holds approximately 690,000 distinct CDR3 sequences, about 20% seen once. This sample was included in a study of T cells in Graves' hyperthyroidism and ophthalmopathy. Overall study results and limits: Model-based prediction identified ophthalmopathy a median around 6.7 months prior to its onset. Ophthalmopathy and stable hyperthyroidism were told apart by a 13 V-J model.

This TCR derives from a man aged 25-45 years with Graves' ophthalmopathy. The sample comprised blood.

CDR3 in amino acids: CASSFRGSYGYTF. The CDR3 nucleotides read TGTGCCAGCAGTTTCCGGGGCTCCTATGGCTACACCTTC. V and J are TRBV28 and TRBJ1-2; D perhaps matches TRBD1 (5 bases). Germline loops: CDR1 MDHEN, CDR2 SYDVKM. The germline V and J ends were trimmed by 3 bases and 4 bases, with 9 bases remaining between them. The CDR3 is 13 residues long.